This T cell receptor beta chain was documented in a study of cytomegalovirus exposure and HLA in healthy donors. The donors belonged to the roughly 110-subject validation cohort, separate from the roughly 700-subject first cohort. Turning to this clone: The antigen is not known.

The data were produced by immunoSEQ multiplex PCR, yet TCRdb's version contains in-frame clones alone and is incomplete. Of about 79,000 clones in the sample, 93% were seen once. In germline, CDR1 is SNHLY, CDR2 FYNNEI. This CDR3 comprises 15 residues. The V and J ends lost 4 bases and 3 bases, in that order; junction bases with no gene match: 4. Broader study findings: Most TCR sequences were uncommon, yet certain public TCRs appeared in many donors.

V gene TRBV2 combines with J gene TRBJ1-5; 9 bases map to TRBD1. The clonotype comes from a woman aged 25 to 39 in good health and CMV-seronegative. The specimen was PBMCs. CDR3 region: CASSGGTGNNQPQHF. The CDR3 nucleotides read TGTGCCAGCAGTGGGGGGACAGGGAACAATCAGCCCCAGCATTTT.